The 10 T cell receptor beta chains presented below share a single source sample, sequenced in a study of T cells in Graves' hyperthyroidism and ophthalmopathy. RNA transcripts served as the template for amplifying TCR beta CDR3 regions. HTBI primers were the set used in a first-round RT-PCR of the TCR CDR3. Each CDR3 protein gets one entry after TCRdb re-called the multiplex PCR reads with MiXCR. Of roughly 700,000 distinct CDR3 sequences listed, about 18% are singletons. What was sequenced was blood. Receptors were obtained from a man aged 50 to 59 with Graves' hyperthyroidism.

V usage is TRBV3-1 and J usage is TRBJ2-7; no reliable D call. The V gene's germline CDR1 is LGHDT and CDR2 YNNKEL (reference sequence). There are 14 residues in the CDR3. Trimming left V 2 bases short and J 3 bases short, with 11 bases between. The CDR3 spells CASSQNPPNYEQYF. Here the CDR3 DNA reads TGTGCCAGCAGCCAAAATCCCCCAAACTACGAGCAGTACTTC.

The chain recombines TRBV28 with TRBJ2-1, with a weak D call TRBD2 (8 bases). The CDR3 has 17 residues. Germline values: CDR1 MDHEN, CDR2 SYDVKM. V lost 2 bases and J 3 bases, leaving 17 bases between the germline ends. CDR3 in DNA: TGTGCCAGCAGTTTAGTTAGCGGGACAGAATACTACAATGAGCAGTTCTTC. Translation: CASSLVSGTEYYNEQFF.

This clonotype was seen at least ten times. The V and J genes are TRBV24-1 and TRBJ2-5; D gene unclear. V was cut by 1 base and J by 2 bases, with 7 bases left in between. CDR3 length: 14 residues. Per the germline V gene, CDR1 is KGHDR and CDR2 is SFDVKD. CDR3 DNA: TGTGCCACCAGTGATTTAGGCAGTCAAGAGACCCAGTACTTC. Translating it yields CATSDLGSQETQYF.

The rearrangement links TRBV15 to TRBJ2-2; 8 nucleotides align to TRBD2. Germline-derived CDR1 and CDR2 are LNHNV and YYDKDF (reference sequence). V was clipped by 1 base and J by 3 bases; unmatched bases: 10. The CDR3 totals 18 residues. Here the CDR3 DNA reads TGTGCCACCAGCAGAGTTGGGCGGGAGGTGTTTCACACCGGGGAGCTGTTTTTT. Translation gives CATSRVGREVFHTGELFF.

This clonotype has only a few counts. A single base separates this from a much larger clone, so it may be a read error. The chain carries TRBV7-9 and TRBJ2-7; D remains ambiguous. Trimming removed 4 bases at V and 4 bases at J, with 8 bases between. This CDR3 has 12 residues. Germline V lookup: CDR1 SEHNR, CDR2 FQNEAQ (reference sequence). This CDR3 reads CASSYWAYEQYF. CDR3 bases: TGTGCCAGCAGCTACTGGGCGTACGAGCAGTACTTC.

The chain carries TRBV28 and TRBJ2-1; D remains ambiguous. In germline, CDR1 is MDHEN, CDR2 SYDVKM. This CDR3 is built from 12 residues. V lost 8 bases and J 4 bases, leaving 9 bases between the germline ends. DNA of the CDR3: TGTGCCAGCTTAAGCTTTTACAATGAGCAGTTCTTC. Its protein product is CASLSFYNEQFF.

This clonotype was detected many times. The gene calls are TRBV12-3 or TRBV12-4 and TRBJ1-4, with D unclear. This CDR3 comprises 14 residues. V was trimmed by 6 bases and J by 0 bases, leaving 8 bases between them. Here the CDR3 DNA reads TGTGCCAGCAGCCCTGATGCAACTAATGAAAAACTGTTTTTT. This translates into CASSPDATNEKLFF.

The V and J genes are TRBV24-1 and TRBJ1-5, with unresolved D. CDR1 and CDR2 (germline): KGHDR, SFDVKD. V was cut by 2 bases and J by 6 bases, with 10 bases left in between. The CDR3 spans 14 residues. The CDR3 here is CATSDSGRSQPQHF. CDR3 nucleotides: TGTGCCACCAGTGATTCTGGACGGAGTCAGCCCCAGCATTTT.

This chain connects TRBV7-2 to TRBJ2-1; no clear D. CDR3 length: 16 amino acids. Germline V gene data show CDR1 as SGHTA and CDR2 as FQGNSA. V was clipped by 2 bases and J by 8 bases, with 19 bases between them. CDR3 nucleotide sequence: TGTGCCAGCAGCTTATTGGACGGAGCCCGGGCCGATGAGCAGTTCTTC. This sequence encodes CASSLLDGARADEQFF.

This clonotype has ten or more counts. The chain uses TRBV18 and TRBJ2-7; D assignment may be TRBD1 or TRBD2 (5 bases each). V gave up 0 bases and J gave up 7 bases, with 7 bases separating them. The CDR3 has 12 amino acids. Germline V gives CDR1 KGHSH, CDR2 LQKENI. The CDR3 here is CASSPPGGEQYF. As DNA, the CDR3 is TGTGCCAGCTCACCACCTGGGGGTGAGCAGTACTTC.